These 31 T cell receptor beta chains share one sample of origin, sequenced in a study of technical replicates of blood from a few donors. Produced via immunoSEQ multiplex PCR; TCRdb's table is partial and in-frame only. The sample records under 85,000 clones, roughly 94% being singletons. Sequencing used T cells isolated from PBMCs. The source is a human donor in good health.

The chain links TRBV18 to TRBJ2-5, with D possibly matching TRBD1 (6 bases). Trimming cost V 0 bases and J 4 bases, with 12 bases left between them. CDR3 length equals 15 residues. In germline, CDR1 is KGHSH, CDR2 LQKENI. The CDR3 sequence: CASSPPGLGGETQYF. For the CDR3, the DNA is TGTGCCAGCTCACCACCAGGGTTAGGGGGAGAGACCCAGTACTTC.

The rearrangement uses TRBV28 and TRBJ1-1, with D possibly TRBD1 on 6 matching bases. Germline loops: CDR1 MDHEN, CDR2 SYDVKM. This CDR3 spans 16 amino acids. V dropped 5 bases and J dropped 2 bases, with 18 bases sitting between them. CDR3 amino acids: CASSPAGGQGNTEAFF. The CDR3 nucleotides are TGTGCCAGCAGTCCAGCCGGGGGGCAGGGAAACACTGAAGCTTTCTTT.

This clone was seen a single time. The chain carries TRBV7-9 and TRBJ1-1; D perhaps matches TRBD1 (5 bases). V was pared by 5 bases and J by 5 bases, with 12 bases between. The CDR3 totals 13 residues. Germline CDR1 SEHNR, CDR2 FQNEAQ (reference sequence). CDR3 nucleotides: TGTGCCAGCAGCCCCTCAGGGATAACTGAAGCTTTCTTT. It codes for CASSPSGITEAFF.

This clone appeared once. The J gene is TRBJ2-5, the V gene TRBV11-2, with TRBD2 matching over 12 bases. J gave up 1 base and V 5 bases, and 8 bases lay outside the gene matches. This CDR3 has 17 residues. Germline V gene sequence: CDR1 SGHAT, CDR2 FQNNGV. CDR3 sequence reads: CASSPGLAGSPQETQYF. The CDR3 DNA follows: TGTGCCAGCAGCCCCGGACTAGCGGGGAGCCCCCAAGAGACCCAGTACTTC.

This chain uses TRBV18 with TRBJ1-2; 8 bases are shared with TRBD1. The CDR3 loop spans 16 amino acids. Germline-derived CDR1 and CDR2 are KGHSH and LQKENI. J lost 4 bases, V lost 6 bases, and 13 bases had no gene match. The CDR3 nucleotides read TGTGCCAGCTCCCCTGGGGCAGGGGGCAGCGGCTATGGCTACACCTTC. This sequence encodes CASSPGAGGSGYGYTF.

The V gene is TRBV9, the J gene TRBJ2-1, with TRBD2 matching 7 bases. Losses at the gene ends were 0 bases for V and 7 bases for J; bases not matched to a gene: 7. The CDR3 has 15 amino acids. Germline V gene data show CDR1 as SGDLS and CDR2 as YYNGEE. CDR3 in amino acids: CASSVGIGRGNEQFF. CDR3 nucleotides: TGTGCCAGCAGCGTAGGGATCGGGCGGGGGAATGAGCAGTTCTTC. The full variable domain, with the rest looked up from reference TRBV9 and TRBJ2-1, is DSGVTQTPKHLITATGQRVTLRCSPRSGDLSVYWYQQSLDQGLQFLIQYYNGEERAKGNILERFSAQQFPDLHSELNLSSLELGDSALYFCASSVGIGRGNEQFFGPGTRLTVL.

This clone was seen once. The chain has TRBV27 and TRBJ2-2; D unclear. V lost 3 bases and J lost 7, with 3 bases in between. This CDR3 spans 11 amino acids. CDR1 is MNHEY, CDR2 SMNVEV, per germline (reference sequence). The CDR3 spells CASSLYGELFF. DNA of the CDR3: TGTGCCAGCAGTTTGTACGGGGAGCTGTTTTTT.

V and J are TRBV6-5 and TRBJ2-1; a possible D gene is TRBD1 (5 bases). Germline CDR1 is MNHEY and CDR2 is SVGAGI. This CDR3 spans 15 amino acids. The V and J ends lost 5 bases and 8 bases respectively, with 19 bases between them. In nucleotides, the CDR3 is TGTGCCAGCAGTGGAGAGTGGGGCACAAGGGATGAGCAGTTCTTC. Its protein product is CASSGEWGTRDEQFF.

This chain joins TRBV25-1 and TRBJ1-2, with 9 bases aligning to TRBD1. Germline trimming cut 1 base from V and 2 bases from J; bases unmatched to any gene: 2. The CDR3 has 15 amino acids. CDR1 is MGHDK, CDR2 SYGVNS, per germline. CDR3 protein: CASSEWDRENYGYTF. The CDR3 coding sequence is TGTGCCAGCAGTGAATGGGACAGGGAGAACTATGGCTACACCTTC.

This rearrangement joins TRBV10-3 to TRBJ1-2, with a possible D match to TRBD1 (5 bases). The CDR3 length is 16 residues. V shed 4 bases and J shed 4 bases, with 19 bases lying between them. Germline CDR1 and CDR2: ENHRY and SYGVKD. The CDR3, as DNA: TGTGCCATCAGTGTTCTCAAGCAGGGTATAGGCTATGGCTACACCTTC. Translating gives CAISVLKQGIGYGYTF.

This chain joins TRBV5-4 and TRBJ2-7; 12 bases align to TRBD2. CDR1 is SGHNT and CDR2 is YYREEE in the germline V gene (reference sequence). The CDR3 is made up of 14 amino acids. Losses at the gene ends were 1 base for V and 5 bases for J; bases not matched to a gene: 1. The CDR3 loop is CASSLRLAGDEQYF. In nucleotides, the CDR3 is TGTGCCAGCAGCTTGCGACTAGCGGGGGACGAGCAGTACTTC.

This clone was found once. This chain links TRBV4-1 with TRBJ2-7; TRBD2 aligns across 9 bases. V shed 0 bases, J shed 2 bases, and the junction held 8 bases outside the gene matches. Germline V gene lookup returns CDR1 MGHRA and CDR2 YSYEKL. The CDR3 is 17 residues long. The CDR3 sequence is CASSQEASGDAPYEQYF. The DNA of the CDR3 is TGCGCCAGCAGCCAAGAAGCTAGCGGGGACGCCCCCTACGAGCAGTACTTC.

This chain links TRBV4-1 with TRBJ2-6; 10 nucleotides agree with TRBD2. Looked up from germline, CDR1 is MGHRA and CDR2 is YSYEKL. Trimming cost V 0 bases and J 0 bases; bases outside gene matches: 5. CDR3 size: 19 residues. The CDR3 sequence is CASSQEGSGGVSGANVLTF. CDR3 DNA: TGCGCCAGCAGCCAAGAAGGGAGCGGGGGGGTCTCTGGGGCCAACGTCCTGACTTTC.

CDR3 DNA sequence: TGTGCCAGCAGTTACACGGAGTTTGTGAAGCAGTATTTT. Encoded protein: CASSYTEFVKQYF. The rearrangement joins TRBV6-5 to TRBJ2-3; D is unresolved. Germline values: CDR1 MNHEY, CDR2 SVGAGI. V lost 2 bases and J lost 11, with 14 bases in between. This CDR3 region has 13 residues.

V gene TRBV6-1 combines with J gene TRBJ1-3; 7 nucleotides align to TRBD1. J was trimmed by 5 bases and V by 6 bases; bases with no gene match: 7. The CDR3 loop spans 14 amino acids. CDR1 and CDR2 (germline): MNHNS, SASEGT. CDR3 sequence reads: CASRPRDSRNTIYF. In nucleotides, the CDR3 is TGTGCCAGCAGGCCCCGGGACAGCAGAAACACCATATATTTT.

This clone was recorded once. The chain is built from TRBV6-1 and TRBJ1-2; possibly TRBD1 for D (5 bases). Germline CDR1 MNHNS, CDR2 SASEGT. Trimming shortened V by 7 bases and J by 6 bases, and 18 bases separated the two germline ends. This CDR3 region has 14 residues. In DNA form, the CDR3 reads TGTGCCAGCATTCAGGGCCCCCTCTCGGATGGCTACACCTTC. Amino acid sequence: CASIQGPLSDGYTF.

The V and J genes are TRBV5-1 and TRBJ2-1; possibly TRBD1 for D (5 bases). The germline V and J ends were trimmed by 0 bases and 5 bases, with 9 bases remaining between them. Germline V gene sequence: CDR1 SGHRS, CDR2 YFSETQ. The CDR3 is 14 amino acids. CDR3 nucleotides: TGCGCCAGCAGCTTGGCCCCGACAGACAATGAGCAGTTCTTC. This sequence encodes CASSLAPTDNEQFF.

The count of this clone is one. The rearrangement uses TRBV7-9 and TRBJ2-3, with TRBD2 matching over 11 bases. Trimming cost V 8 bases and J 7 bases; bases outside gene matches: 8. CDR1 SEHNR and CDR2 FQNEAQ come from the germline V gene (reference sequence). The length of the CDR3 is 14 residues. This chain's CDR3 is CASGLAGGLHTQYF. For the CDR3, the DNA is TGTGCCAGCGGGCTAGCGGGAGGCCTTCATACGCAGTATTTT.

This clone showed up just once. V and J are TRBV7-9 and TRBJ2-3; 8 nucleotides agree with TRBD2. J lost 1 base, V lost 1 base, and 4 bases had no gene match. The CDR3 sequence is 16 residues long. Germline V gene sequence: CDR1 SEHNR, CDR2 FQNEAQ (reference sequence). The CDR3 DNA reads TGTGCCAGCAGCTTAGACCTAGCGGGCCGCACAGATACGCAGTATTTT. Translation: CASSLDLAGRTDTQYF.

The chain uses TRBV2 and TRBJ2-7; TRBD1 might be the D (5 bases). Trimming cost V 8 bases and J 0 bases, with 11 bases left between them. The CDR3 is made up of 13 amino acids. Germline V gene sequence: CDR1 SNHLY, CDR2 FYNNEI. Written as DNA, the CDR3 is TGTGCCAGCTCAGGAGACAGCTCCTACGAGCAGTACTTC. It codes for CASSGDSSYEQYF.

This chain joins TRBV6-5 and TRBJ1-2; 7 nucleotides match TRBD1. The CDR3 length is 16 residues. Germline V gene data show CDR1 as MNHEY and CDR2 as SVGAGI. Trimming at V came to 0 bases and at J to 3 bases, leaving 7 bases not matched to a gene. The CDR3 loop is CASSYSTGKTDYGYTF. In nucleotides, the CDR3 is TGTGCCAGCAGTTACTCGACAGGGAAGACCGACTATGGCTACACCTTC.

The CDR3 bases are TGTGCCAGCAGCAACCGGGACACGGGGTCCAATGGCTACACCTTC. Translation: CASSNRDTGSNGYTF. The chain carries TRBV7-9 and TRBJ1-2, with D perhaps TRBD1 (6 bases). Trimming shortened V by 5 bases and J by 6 bases, and 19 bases separated the two germline ends. The CDR3 runs 15 residues. The germline V gene encodes CDR1 SEHNR and CDR2 FQNEAQ (reference sequence).

The chain employs TRBV7-9 and TRBJ1-3; TRBD1 is a possible D gene (5 bases). V was clipped by 5 bases and J by 1 base, with 12 bases between them. The length of the CDR3 is 15 residues. Germline assignment: CDR1 SEHNR and CDR2 FQNEAQ (reference sequence). The CDR3 nucleotides read TGTGCCAGCAGCCCCCCCAGGGTATCTGGAAACACCATATATTTT. Protein: CASSPPRVSGNTIYF.

The sample holds one count of this clone. The chain uses TRBV9 and TRBJ1-2; D uncertain. The CDR3 is 13 residues long. V shed 3 bases and J shed 3 bases, with 9 bases lying between them. Germline CDR1 SGDLS, CDR2 YYNGEE. CDR3 region: CASSGFPDYGYTF. The CDR3 DNA reads TGTGCCAGCAGCGGGTTTCCAGACTATGGCTACACCTTC.

In DNA form, the CDR3 reads TGTGCCAGTAGTATAGAGGCCAGCTATGGCTACACCTTC. It translates to CASSIEASYGYTF. The J gene is TRBJ1-2, the V gene TRBV19; D is ambiguous. CDR3 length equals 13 residues. Looked up from germline, CDR1 is LNHDA and CDR2 is SQIVND (reference sequence). Deletions cut 0 bases from V and 4 bases from J, with 6 bases between.

A word on this clone: This specimen includes other DNA sequences encoding the same CDR3. The chain combines TRBV6-5 with TRBJ2-1; possible D gene TRBD2, 5 bases. The CDR3 is 16 residues long. V lost 3 bases to trimming and J lost 0 bases, with 12 bases between them. Germline V gives CDR1 MNHEY, CDR2 SVGAGI. For the CDR3, the DNA is TGTGCCAGCAGTTATAGGCTAGGAGGCTCCTACAATGAGCAGTTCTTC. This gives the protein CASSYRLGGSYNEQFF.

In this sample, this clone turned up a few times. The genes are TRBV11-2 and TRBJ1-5; D may be TRBD1 (5 bases). Germline lookup yields CDR1 SGHAT and CDR2 FQNNGV. With 6 bases removed from V and 6 bases from J, the gap between germline ends came to 12 bases. The CDR3 loop spans 13 amino acids. This chain's CDR3 is CASSTQGGQPQHF. The CDR3 coding sequence is TGTGCCAGCAGTACCCAGGGAGGTCAGCCCCAGCATTTT.

The chain recombines TRBV5-1 with TRBJ1-2, with a tentative D call TRBD1 (6 bases). V was shortened by 1 base and J by 0 bases, with 19 bases between the two germline ends. CDR3 length: 18 amino acids. Germline-derived CDR1 and CDR2 are SGHRS and YFSETQ. Here the CDR3 reads CASSLWMGANRANYGYTF. In nucleotides, the CDR3 is TGCGCCAGCAGCTTGTGGATGGGAGCGAACAGGGCTAACTATGGCTACACCTTC. Drawing the rest from reference TRBV5-1 and TRBJ1-2, the complete variable domain is KAGVTQTPRYLIKTRGQQVTLSCSPISGHRSVSWYQQTPGQGLQFLFEYFSETQRNKGNFPGRFSGRQFSNSRSEMNVSTLELGDSALYLCASSLWMGANRANYGYTFGSGTRLTVV.

This clone was seen more than once but under ten times. The gene calls are TRBV18 and TRBJ2-7; D gene ambiguous. V lost 4 bases, J lost 7 bases, and 17 bases lay in between. The CDR3 consists of 14 residues. Germline CDR1 is KGHSH and CDR2 is LQKENI. The CDR3 is CASSQAYETREQYF. CDR3 bases: TGTGCCAGCTCACAGGCGTACGAAACGAGGGAGCAGTACTTC.

The V call is TRBV5-1, the J call TRBJ1-1; the D gene is possibly TRBD1 (5 bases). Between the trimmed V and J ends, which lost 0 bases and 5 bases, there was a span of 11 bases. Germline assignment: CDR1 SGHRS and CDR2 YFSETQ. This CDR3 comprises 14 residues. The DNA of the CDR3 is TGCGCCAGCAGCTTGGCTAGGGGTTTAACTGAAGCTTTCTTT. This gives the protein CASSLARGLTEAFF.

This rearrangement joins TRBV7-8 to TRBJ1-1; D unclear. Germline CDR1 reads SGHVS; CDR2 reads FQNEAQ. CDR3 length equals 14 residues. With 5 bases removed from V and 3 bases from J, the gap between germline ends came to 13 bases. The CDR3 DNA is TGTGCCAGCAGCCCCTGGAAGGGAGACACTGAAGCTTTCTTT. Protein product: CASSPWKGDTEAFF.